Sequencing of this T cell receptor (beta chain) was carried out in a study of shared clonotypes between healthy human individuals. The deep-level immunoSEQ assay was used. Profiling relied on immunoSEQ multiplex PCR, and the TCRdb table lists in-frame clones only, not all of them. In the table there are approximately 740,000 clones, approximately 79% of which are singletons. Study-wide findings and caveats: Memory subsets generally showed smaller estimated richness than naive subsets did. Among donors, the sharing of clonotypes was expected to be influenced by sequencing depth.

A note on this clone: The antigen is not known.

The CDR3 length is 13 residues. Trimming took off 6 bases at V and 8 bases at J, with 16 bases between the two ends. The germline V gene encodes CDR1 SNHLY and CDR2 FYNNEI. This TCR was sampled from a woman under 40 in good health. The chain combines TRBV2 with TRBJ1-1, with a tentative D call TRBD1 (6 bases). The specimen was memory CD4+ T cells sorted from blood. Noted subset: CD45RA-negative fraction. In DNA, the CDR3 is TGTGCCAGCAGCCTCGGGGGGGCCGGAGAAGCTTTCTTT. Protein sequence: CASSLGGAGEAFF.